The T cell receptor beta chain described here comes from a study of control samples from healthy donors and cancer patients. The length of the CDR3 is 15 residues. Deletions cut 3 bases from V and 8 bases from J, with 19 bases between. The germline V gene has CDR1 LNHDA and CDR2 SQIVND (reference sequence). Clones were sequenced by immunoSEQ multiplex PCR, and TCRdb holds only the in-frame ones, with some missing. The sample has approximately 170,000 clones; around 94% are singletons. This receptor was obtained from a man aged 30-40 years in good health. The specimen sequenced was blood. This rearrangement joins TRBV19 to TRBJ1-2; D may be TRBD1 (6 bases). CDR3 protein: CASSIGGGRPRGYTF. The CDR3 coding sequence is TGTGCCAGTAGTATTGGGGGCGGGAGGCCCCGCGGCTACACCTTC.